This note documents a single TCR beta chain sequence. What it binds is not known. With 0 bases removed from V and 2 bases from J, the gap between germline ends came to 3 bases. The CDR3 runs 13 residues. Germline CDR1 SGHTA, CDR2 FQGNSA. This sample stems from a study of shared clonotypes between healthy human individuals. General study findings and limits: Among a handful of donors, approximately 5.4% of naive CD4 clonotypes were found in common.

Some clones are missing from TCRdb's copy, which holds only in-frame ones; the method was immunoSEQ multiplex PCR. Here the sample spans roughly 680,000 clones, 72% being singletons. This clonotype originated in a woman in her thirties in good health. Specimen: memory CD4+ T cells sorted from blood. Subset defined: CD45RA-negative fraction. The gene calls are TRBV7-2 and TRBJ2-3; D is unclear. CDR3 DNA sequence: TGTGCCAGCAGCTTAGCGACCACAGATACGCAGTATTTT. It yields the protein CASSLATTDTQYF.